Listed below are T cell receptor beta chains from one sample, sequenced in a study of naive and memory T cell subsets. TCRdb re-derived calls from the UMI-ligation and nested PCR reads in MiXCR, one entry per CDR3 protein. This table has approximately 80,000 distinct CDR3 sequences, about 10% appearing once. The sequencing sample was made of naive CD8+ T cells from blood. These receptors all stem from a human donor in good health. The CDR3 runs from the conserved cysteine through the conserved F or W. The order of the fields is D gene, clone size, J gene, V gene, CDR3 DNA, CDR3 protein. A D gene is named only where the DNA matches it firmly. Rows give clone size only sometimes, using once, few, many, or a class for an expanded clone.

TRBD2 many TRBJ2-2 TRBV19 TGTGCCAGTAGTATAGTCGGGACTAGCGGGAGTGTCAGCGGGGAGCTGTTTTTT CASSIVGTSGSVSGELFF
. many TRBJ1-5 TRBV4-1 TGCGCCAGCAGCCAAGACGGGAGGGATAGCAATCAGCCCCAGCATTTT CASSQDGRDSNQPQHF
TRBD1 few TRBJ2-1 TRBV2 TGTGCCAGCAGTATTACCCGGGACAGCTCCTACAATGAGCAGTTCTTC CASSITRDSSYNEQFF
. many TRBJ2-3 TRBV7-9 TGTGCCAGCAGCTTTGTCTGGGCTGGGACAGATACGCAGTATTTT CASSFVWAGTDTQYF
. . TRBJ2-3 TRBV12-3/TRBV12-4 TGTGCCAGCAGTGCCCCGGGGCGGGCGGGTCGTGAGGGAGATACGCAGTATTTT CASSAPGRAGREGDTQYF
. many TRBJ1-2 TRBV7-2 TGTGCCAGCAGCTCCTACGACATCTCAAACTATGGCTACACCTTC CASSSYDISNYGYTF
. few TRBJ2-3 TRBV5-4 TGTGCCGCTGCCGCCCCCCCGAGGGATACGCAGTATTTT CAAAAPPRDTQYF
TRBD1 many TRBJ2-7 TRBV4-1 TGCGCCAGCAGCCAACTGGGACAGGGGACCTACGAGCAGTACTTC CASSQLGQGTYEQYF
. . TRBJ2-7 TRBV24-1 TGTGCCACCAGTGATAAATCAGCCTACGAGCAGTACTTC CATSDKSAYEQYF
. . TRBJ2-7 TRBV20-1 TGCAGTGCTTATCGAACAAGAAGTAGCTCCTACGAGCAGTACTTC CSAYRTRSSSYEQYF
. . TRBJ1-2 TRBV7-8 TGTGCCAGCAGCTTAGCCCCCTCCCCTAACTATGGCTACACCTTC CASSLAPSPNYGYTF
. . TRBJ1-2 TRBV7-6 TGTGCCAGCAGCCCGTCGAAGGTGGGCTATGGCTACACCTTC CASSPSKVGYGYTF
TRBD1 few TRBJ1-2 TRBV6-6 TGTGCCAGCAGTTACTCGAGGACAGGGGGCTTGGACTATGGCTACACCTTC CASSYSRTGGLDYGYTF
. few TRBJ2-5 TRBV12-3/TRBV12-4 TGTGCCAGCAGTACGCTTGTGGCGGGAATGGAGACCCAGTACTTC CASSTLVAGMETQYF
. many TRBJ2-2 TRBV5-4 TGTGCCAGCAGCCCCCGACAGGAGAACACCGGGGAGCTGTTTTTT CASSPRQENTGELFF
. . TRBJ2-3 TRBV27 TGTGCCAGCAACCGAAACGGGATCCTTGGGGCGGATACGCAGTATTTT CASNRNGILGADTQYF
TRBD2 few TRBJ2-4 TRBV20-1 TGCAGTGCCAGGATAGCGGGAGAGAATCTAGCCAAAAACATTCAGTACTTC CSARIAGENLAKNIQYF
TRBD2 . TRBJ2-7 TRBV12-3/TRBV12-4 TGTGCCAGCAGTTCAGGGAGGGCGGATGAGCAGTACTTC CASSSGRADEQYF
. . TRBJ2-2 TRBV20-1 TGCAGTGCTAGCCGGTTTGGTGGGACCGGGGAGCTGTTTTTT CSASRFGGTGELFF
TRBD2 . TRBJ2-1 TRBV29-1 TGCAGCGTTGAAGGGGGACTAGCGGGAAGGTACAATGAGCAGTTCTTC CSVEGGLAGRYNEQFF
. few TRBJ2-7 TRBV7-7 TGTGCCAGCAGCCCTACTACGGGATTCTCCTACGAGCAGTACTTC CASSPTTGFSYEQYF
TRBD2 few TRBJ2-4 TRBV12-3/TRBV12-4 TGTGCCAGCACCCGAGGACTAGCGCAAAACATTCAGTACTTC CASTRGLAQNIQYF
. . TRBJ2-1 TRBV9 TGTGCCAGCAGCGCCCGCTGGACAGACCCCAATGAGCAGTTCTTC CASSARWTDPNEQFF
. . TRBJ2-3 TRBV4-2 TGTGCCAGCAGCCAGAAACAAGTTTTTGGCGATACGCAGTATTTT CASSQKQVFGDTQYF
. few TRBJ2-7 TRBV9 TGTGCCAGCAGCGGGAGTTACCCTATCGAGCAGTACTTC CASSGSYPIEQYF
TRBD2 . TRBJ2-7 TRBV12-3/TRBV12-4 TGTGCCAGCAGTTTAGCCGGACTAGCGGGATCCCACGAGCAGTACTTC CASSLAGLAGSHEQYF
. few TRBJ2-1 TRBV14 TGTGCCAGCAGCCGGTCGAGTTACAATGAGCAGTTCTTC CASSRSSYNEQFF
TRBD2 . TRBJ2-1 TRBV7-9 TGTGCCAGCAGCGCGGGACTAGTAAGCAATGAGCAGTTCTTC CASSAGLVSNEQFF
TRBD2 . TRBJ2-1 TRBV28 TGTGCCAGCAGCACTAGCGCGATTGAGCAGTTCTTC CASSTSAIEQFF
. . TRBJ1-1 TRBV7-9 TGTGCCAGCAGCTTAGGGAGGGGCTGGACTGAAGCTTTCTTT CASSLGRGWTEAFF
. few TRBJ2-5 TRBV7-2 TGTGCCAGCAGTTTTTCGGGGCCGATCTCCTTCCAAGAGACCCAGTACTTC CASSFSGPISFQETQYF
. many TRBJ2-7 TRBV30 TGTGCCTGGACCGATCGACAGTTCTACGAGCAGTACTTC CAWTDRQFYEQYF
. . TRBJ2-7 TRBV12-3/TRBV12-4 TGTGCCAGCAGCTCTCCGGGACCGAGGAACGAGCAGTACTTC CASSSPGPRNEQYF
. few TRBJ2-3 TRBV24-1 TGTGCCACCAGTGATTTGGGCAACGAGGCGCAGTATTTT CATSDLGNEAQYF
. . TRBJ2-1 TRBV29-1 TGCAGCGCTAAAGAGCAGTTCTTC CSAKEQFF
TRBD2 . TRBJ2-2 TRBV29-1 TGCAGCGTTATCGGGAGGGGTAAATTGGGTAACACCGGGGAGCTGTTTTTT CSVIGRGKLGNTGELFF
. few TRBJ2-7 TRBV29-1 TGCAGCGTTGAAGATCGGGGGTACGAGCAGTACTTC CSVEDRGYEQYF
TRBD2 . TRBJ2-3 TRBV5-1 TGCGCCAGCAGCCCCTACGGGCTAGCGGGAGGGTCATCGGCAGATACGCAGTATTTT CASSPYGLAGGSSADTQYF
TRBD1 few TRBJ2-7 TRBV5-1 TGCGCCAGCACCAAACCCCCGGGACAGGGTGATAGAGAGCAGTACTTC CASTKPPGQGDREQYF
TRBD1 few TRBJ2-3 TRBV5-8 TGTGCCAGCAGTGGGACAGGGGTTCCAGATACGCAGTATTTT CASSGTGVPDTQYF
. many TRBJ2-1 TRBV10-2 TGCGCCAGCAGACCGGGCTACAATGAGCAGTTCTTC CASRPGYNEQFF
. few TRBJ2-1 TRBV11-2 TGTGCCAGCAGCTTTGTATCCGGGACGGCCCACAATGAGCAGTTCTTC CASSFVSGTAHNEQFF